This T cell receptor beta chain was identified during a study of T cells after posttransplantation cyclophosphamide. The repertoire was sequenced with immunoSEQ multiplex PCR; TCRdb's copy has only in-frame clones and lacks some. The sample includes about 31,000 clones, about 90% of them seen just once. Study-level points and caveats: Recipient CMV seropositivity and CMV reactivation strongly tracked TRB clonality.

The naive gate required viable CD3+CD4+ or CD3+CD8+ cells with CCR7+CD45RA+CD45RO-CD95-CD27+CD28+ phenotype. On the day of bone marrow donation, the related graft donor provided peripheral blood. Points on this clone: Its target is not known.

CDR3 length: 16 residues. The V gene lost 2 bases and the J gene lost 0 bases, with 8 bases spanning the gap. The germline gives CDR1 SGHTA, CDR2 FQGNSA. This receptor was taken from a woman aged 55-69 years in good health, CMV-negative, and a related stem cell transplant donor. This sequence joins TRBV7-2 and TRBJ2-6; D remains unclear. The sequenced sample was naive CD4+ T cells sorted from PBMCs. The DNA for the CDR3 is TGTGCCAGCAGCTTATATCACTCCTCTGGGGCCAACGTCCTGACTTTC. Residues: CASSLYHSSGANVLTF.